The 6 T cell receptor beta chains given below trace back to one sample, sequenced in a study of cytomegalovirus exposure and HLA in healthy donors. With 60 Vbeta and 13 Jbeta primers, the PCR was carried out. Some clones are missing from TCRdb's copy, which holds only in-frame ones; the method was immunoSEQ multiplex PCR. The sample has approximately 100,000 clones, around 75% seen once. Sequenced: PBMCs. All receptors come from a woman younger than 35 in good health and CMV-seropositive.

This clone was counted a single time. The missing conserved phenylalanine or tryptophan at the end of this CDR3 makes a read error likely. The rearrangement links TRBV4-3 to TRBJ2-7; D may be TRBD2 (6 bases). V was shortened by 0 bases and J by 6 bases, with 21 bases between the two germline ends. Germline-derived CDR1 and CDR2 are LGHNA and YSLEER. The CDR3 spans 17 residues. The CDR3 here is CASSQDVAEAAVGEQYL. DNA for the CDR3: TGCGCCAGCAGCCAAGATGTAGCGGAGGCGGCCGTGGGCGAGCAGTACCTC.

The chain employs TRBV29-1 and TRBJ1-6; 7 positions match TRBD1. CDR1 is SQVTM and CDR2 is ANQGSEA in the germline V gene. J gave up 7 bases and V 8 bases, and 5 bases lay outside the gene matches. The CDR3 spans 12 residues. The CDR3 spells CSLGGKNSPLHF. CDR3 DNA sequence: TGCAGCCTAGGGGGCAAAAATTCACCCCTCCACTTT.

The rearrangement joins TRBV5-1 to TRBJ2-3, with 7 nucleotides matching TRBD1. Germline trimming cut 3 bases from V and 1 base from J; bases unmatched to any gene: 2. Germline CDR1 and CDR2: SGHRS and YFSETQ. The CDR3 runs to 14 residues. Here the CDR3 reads CASSSGQGTDTQYF. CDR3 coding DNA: TGCGCCAGCAGCTCTGGACAGGGCACAGATACGCAGTATTTT.

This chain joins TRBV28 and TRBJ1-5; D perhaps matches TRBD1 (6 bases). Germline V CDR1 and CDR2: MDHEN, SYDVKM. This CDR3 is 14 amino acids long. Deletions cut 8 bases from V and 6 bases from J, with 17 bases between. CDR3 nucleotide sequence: TGTGCCAGCGGGTTGCCGGGGGGCGGTCAGCCCCAGCATTTT. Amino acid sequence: CASGLPGGGQPQHF.

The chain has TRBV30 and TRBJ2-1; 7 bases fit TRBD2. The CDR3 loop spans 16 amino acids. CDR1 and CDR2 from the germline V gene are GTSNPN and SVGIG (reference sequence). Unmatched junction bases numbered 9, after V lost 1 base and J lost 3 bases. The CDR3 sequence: CAWSGLRSGVYNEQFF. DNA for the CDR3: TGTGCCTGGAGTGGGCTCAGAAGCGGGGTCTACAATGAGCAGTTCTTC. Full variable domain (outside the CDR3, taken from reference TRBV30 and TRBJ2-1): SQTIHQWPATLVQPVGSPLSLECTVEGTSNPNLYWYRQAAGRGLQLLFYSVGIGQISSEVPQNLSASRPQDRQFILSSKKLLLSDSGFYLCAWSGLRSGVYNEQFFGPGTRLTVL.

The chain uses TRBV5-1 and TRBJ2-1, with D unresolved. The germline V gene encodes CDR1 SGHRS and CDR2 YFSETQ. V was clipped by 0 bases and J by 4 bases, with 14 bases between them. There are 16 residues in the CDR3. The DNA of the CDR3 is TGCGCCAGCAGCTTGGAGATATCTCTAGGTTACAATGAGCAGTTCTTC. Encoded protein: CASSLEISLGYNEQFF. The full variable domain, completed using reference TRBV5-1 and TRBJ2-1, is KAGVTQTPRYLIKTRGQQVTLSCSPISGHRSVSWYQQTPGQGLQFLFEYFSETQRNKGNFPGRFSGRQFSNSRSEMNVSTLELGDSALYLCASSLEISLGYNEQFFGPGTRLTVL.